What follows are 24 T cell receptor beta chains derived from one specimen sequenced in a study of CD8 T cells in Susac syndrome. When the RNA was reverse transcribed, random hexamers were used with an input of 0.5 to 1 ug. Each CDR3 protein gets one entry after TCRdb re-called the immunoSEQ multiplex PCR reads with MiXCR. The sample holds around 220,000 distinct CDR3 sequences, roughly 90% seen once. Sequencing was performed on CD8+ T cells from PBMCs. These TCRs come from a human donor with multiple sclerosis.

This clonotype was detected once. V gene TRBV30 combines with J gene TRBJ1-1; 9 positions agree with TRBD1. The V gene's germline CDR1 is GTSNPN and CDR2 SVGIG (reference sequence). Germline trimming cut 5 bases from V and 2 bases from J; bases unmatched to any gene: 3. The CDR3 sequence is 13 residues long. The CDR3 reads CAWGTGLNTEAFF. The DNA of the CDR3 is TGTGCCTGGGGGACAGGGCTCAACACTGAAGCTTTCTTT.

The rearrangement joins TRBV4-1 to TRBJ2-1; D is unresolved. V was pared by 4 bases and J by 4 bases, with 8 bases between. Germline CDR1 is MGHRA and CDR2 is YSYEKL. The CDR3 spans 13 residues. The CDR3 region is CASSPEPYNEQFF. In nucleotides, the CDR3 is TGCGCCAGCAGCCCAGAGCCTTACAATGAGCAGTTCTTC.

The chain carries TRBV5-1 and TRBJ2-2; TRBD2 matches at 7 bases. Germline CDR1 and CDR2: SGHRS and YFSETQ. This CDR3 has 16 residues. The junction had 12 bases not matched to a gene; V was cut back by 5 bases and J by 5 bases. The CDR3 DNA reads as TGCGCCAGCAGGGGGGGGACCGCAACGAGAACCGGGGAGCTGTTTTTT. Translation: CASRGGTATRTGELFF.

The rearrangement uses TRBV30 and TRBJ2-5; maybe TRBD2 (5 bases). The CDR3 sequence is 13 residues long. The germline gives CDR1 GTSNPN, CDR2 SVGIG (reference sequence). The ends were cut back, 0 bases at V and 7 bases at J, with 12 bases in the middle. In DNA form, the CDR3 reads TGTGCCTGGAGTGTAGACGGTGCGGGGACCCAGTACTTC. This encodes CAWSVDGAGTQYF.

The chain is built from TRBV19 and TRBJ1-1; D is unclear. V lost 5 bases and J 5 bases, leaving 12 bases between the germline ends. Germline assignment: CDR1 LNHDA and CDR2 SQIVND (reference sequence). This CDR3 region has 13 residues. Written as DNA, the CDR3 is TGTGCCAGTAGTGCGGGTGGAGGGACTGAAGCTTTCTTT. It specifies CASSAGGGTEAFF.

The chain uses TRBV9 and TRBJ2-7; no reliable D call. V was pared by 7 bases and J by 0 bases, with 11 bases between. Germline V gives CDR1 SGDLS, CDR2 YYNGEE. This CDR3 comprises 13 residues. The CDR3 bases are TGTGCCAGCTCGGAGAGCCCCTCCTACGAGCAGTACTTC. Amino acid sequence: CASSESPSYEQYF.

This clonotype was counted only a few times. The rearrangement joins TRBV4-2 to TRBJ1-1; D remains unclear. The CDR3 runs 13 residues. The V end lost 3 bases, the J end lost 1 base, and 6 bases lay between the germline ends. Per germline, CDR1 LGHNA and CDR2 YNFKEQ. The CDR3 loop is CASSQVENTEAFF. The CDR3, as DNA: TGTGCCAGCAGCCAGGTGGAGAACACTGAAGCTTTCTTT.

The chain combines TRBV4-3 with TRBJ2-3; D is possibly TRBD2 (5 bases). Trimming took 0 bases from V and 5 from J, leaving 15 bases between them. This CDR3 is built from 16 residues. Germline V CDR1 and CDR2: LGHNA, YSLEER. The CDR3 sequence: CASSQDAGSLGDTQYF. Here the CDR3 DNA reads TGCGCCAGCAGCCAAGATGCTGGGAGTCTGGGAGATACGCAGTATTTT.

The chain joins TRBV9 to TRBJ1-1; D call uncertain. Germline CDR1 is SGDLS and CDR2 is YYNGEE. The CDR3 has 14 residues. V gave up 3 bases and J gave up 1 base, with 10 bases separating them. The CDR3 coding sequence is TGTGCCAGCAGCGATGGCCTTTGGAACACTGAAGCTTTCTTT. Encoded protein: CASSDGLWNTEAFF.

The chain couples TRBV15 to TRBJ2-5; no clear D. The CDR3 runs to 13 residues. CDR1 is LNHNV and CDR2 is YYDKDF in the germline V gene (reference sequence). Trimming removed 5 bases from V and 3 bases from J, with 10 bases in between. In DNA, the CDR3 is TGTGCCACCAGCCCCCGGTGGGAAGAGACCCAGTACTTC. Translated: CATSPRWEETQYF. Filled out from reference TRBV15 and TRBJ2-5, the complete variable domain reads DAMVIQNPRYQVTQFGKPVTLSCSQTLNHNVMYWYQQKSSQAPKLLFHYYDKDFNNEADTPDNFQSRRPNTSFCFLDIRSPGLGDTAMYLCATSPRWEETQYFGPGTRLLVL.

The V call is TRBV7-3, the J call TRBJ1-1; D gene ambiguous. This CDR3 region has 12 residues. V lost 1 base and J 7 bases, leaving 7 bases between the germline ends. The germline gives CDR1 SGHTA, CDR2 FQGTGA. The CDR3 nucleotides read TGTGCCAGCAGCTTAATGGGTGGTGAAGCTTTCTTT. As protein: CASSLMGGEAFF.

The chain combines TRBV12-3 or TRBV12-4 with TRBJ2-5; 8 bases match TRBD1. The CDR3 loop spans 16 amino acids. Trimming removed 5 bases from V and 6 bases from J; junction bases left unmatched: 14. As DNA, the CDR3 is TGTGCCAGCAGTGCCCCTGACAGGGGTGAGAGGAAGACCCAGTACTTC. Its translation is CASSAPDRGERKTQYF.

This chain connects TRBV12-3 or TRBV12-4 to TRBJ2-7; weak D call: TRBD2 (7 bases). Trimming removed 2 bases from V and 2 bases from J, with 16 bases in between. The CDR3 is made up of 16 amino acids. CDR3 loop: CASSLTSRGPPYEQYF. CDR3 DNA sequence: TGTGCCAGCAGTTTAACCTCGCGGGGGCCCCCCTACGAGCAGTACTTC.

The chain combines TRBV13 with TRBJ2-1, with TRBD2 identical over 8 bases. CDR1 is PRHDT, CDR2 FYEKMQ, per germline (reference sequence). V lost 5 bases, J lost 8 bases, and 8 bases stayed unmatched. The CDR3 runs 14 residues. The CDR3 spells CASSNGGANDEQFF. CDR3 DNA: TGTGCCAGCAGCAACGGGGGGGCCAACGATGAGCAGTTCTTC.

For the CDR3, the DNA is TGTGCCAGCAGTATGGGGCAATATGGCTACACCTTC. Translating gives CASSMGQYGYTF. The V gene is TRBV12-3 or TRBV12-4, the J gene TRBJ1-2; D might be TRBD1 (5 bases). V was trimmed by 5 bases and J by 5 bases, leaving 9 bases between them. The CDR3 is 12 amino acids.

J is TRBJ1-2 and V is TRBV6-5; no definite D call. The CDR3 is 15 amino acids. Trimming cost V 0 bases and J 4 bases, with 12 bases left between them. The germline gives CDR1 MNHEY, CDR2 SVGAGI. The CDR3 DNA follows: TGTGCCAGCAGTTACTCGATTCCCGCAGGCTATGGCTACACCTTC. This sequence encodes CASSYSIPAGYGYTF.

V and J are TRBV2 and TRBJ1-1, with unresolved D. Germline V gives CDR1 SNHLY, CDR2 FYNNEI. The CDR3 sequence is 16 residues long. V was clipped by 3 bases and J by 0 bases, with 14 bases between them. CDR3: CASSDSREGMNTEAFF. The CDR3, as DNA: TGTGCCAGCAGTGATAGTAGGGAGGGCATGAACACTGAAGCTTTCTTT.

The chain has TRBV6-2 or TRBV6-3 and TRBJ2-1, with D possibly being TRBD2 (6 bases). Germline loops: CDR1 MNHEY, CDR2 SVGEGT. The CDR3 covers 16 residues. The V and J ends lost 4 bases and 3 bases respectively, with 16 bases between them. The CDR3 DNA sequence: TGTGCCAGCAGTTCCCCCTGGGCTAGCGACTACAATGAGCAGTTCTTC. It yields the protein CASSSPWASDYNEQFF.

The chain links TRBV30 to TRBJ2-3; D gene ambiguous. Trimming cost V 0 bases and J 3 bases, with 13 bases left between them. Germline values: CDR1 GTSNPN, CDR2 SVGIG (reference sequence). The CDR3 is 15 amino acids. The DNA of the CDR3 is TGTGCCTGGAGTGTGTCTAGTACCCCGACAGATACGCAGTATTTT. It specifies CAWSVSSTPTDTQYF.

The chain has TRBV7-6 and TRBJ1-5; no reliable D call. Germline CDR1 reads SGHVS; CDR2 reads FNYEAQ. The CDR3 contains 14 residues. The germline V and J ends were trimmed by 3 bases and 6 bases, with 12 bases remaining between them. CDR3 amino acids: CASSLGRGGQPQHF. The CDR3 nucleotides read TGTGCCAGCAGCTTGGGCCGGGGAGGTCAGCCCCAGCATTTT. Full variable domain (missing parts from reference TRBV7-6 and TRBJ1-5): GAGVSQSPRYKVTKRGQDVALRCDPISGHVSLYWYRQALGQGPEFLTYFNYEAQQDKSGLPNDRFSAERPEGSISTLTIQRTEQRDSAMYRCASSLGRGGQPQHFGDGTRLSIL.

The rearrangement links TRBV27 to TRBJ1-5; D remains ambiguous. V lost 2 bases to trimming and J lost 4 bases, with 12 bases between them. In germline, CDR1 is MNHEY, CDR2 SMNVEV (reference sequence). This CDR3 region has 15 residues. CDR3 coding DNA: TGTGCCAGCAGTTTAGTAACGGGATTGAATCAGCCCCAGCATTTT. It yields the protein CASSLVTGLNQPQHF.

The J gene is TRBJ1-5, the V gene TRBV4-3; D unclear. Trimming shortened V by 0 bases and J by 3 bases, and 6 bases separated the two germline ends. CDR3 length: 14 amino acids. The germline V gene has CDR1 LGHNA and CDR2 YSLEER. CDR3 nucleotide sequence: TGCGCCAGCAGCCAAGATGAGGACAATCAGCCCCAGCATTTT. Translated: CASSQDEDNQPQHF.

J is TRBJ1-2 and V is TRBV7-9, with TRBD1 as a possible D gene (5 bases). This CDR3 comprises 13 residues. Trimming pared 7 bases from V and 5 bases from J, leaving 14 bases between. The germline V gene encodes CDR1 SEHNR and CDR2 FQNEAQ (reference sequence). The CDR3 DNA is TGTGCCAGCACTTCGACAGAAGATTATGGCTACACCTTC. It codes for CASTSTEDYGYTF.

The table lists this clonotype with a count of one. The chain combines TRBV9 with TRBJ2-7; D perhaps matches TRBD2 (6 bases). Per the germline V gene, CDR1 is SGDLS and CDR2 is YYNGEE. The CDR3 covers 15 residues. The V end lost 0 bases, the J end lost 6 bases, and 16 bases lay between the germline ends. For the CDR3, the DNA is TGTGCCAGCAGCGTAGCCTCTGAACTAGCCGCCGAGCAGTACTTC. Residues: CASSVASELAAEQYF.